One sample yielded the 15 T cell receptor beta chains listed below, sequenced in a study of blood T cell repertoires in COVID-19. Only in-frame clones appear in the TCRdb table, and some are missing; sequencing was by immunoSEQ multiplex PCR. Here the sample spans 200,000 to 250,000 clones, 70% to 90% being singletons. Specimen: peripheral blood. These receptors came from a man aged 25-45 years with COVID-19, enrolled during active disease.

CDR3 DNA sequence: TGTGCCAGCAGCCCGCGCGAGGGAGCCAATGAGCAGTTCTTC. Residues: CASSPREGANEQFF. The V and J genes are TRBV5-4 and TRBJ2-1; D possibly corresponds to TRBD2 (5 bases). CDR1 is SGHNT, CDR2 YYREEE, per germline (reference sequence). The V gene lost 4 bases and the J gene lost 6 bases, with 14 bases spanning the gap. The CDR3 spans 14 residues.

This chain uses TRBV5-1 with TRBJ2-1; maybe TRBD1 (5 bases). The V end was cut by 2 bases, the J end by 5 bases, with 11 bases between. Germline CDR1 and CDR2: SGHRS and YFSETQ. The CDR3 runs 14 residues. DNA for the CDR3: TGCGCCAGCAGCTTAGCTCAGGGCGACAATGAGCAGTTCTTC. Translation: CASSLAQGDNEQFF.

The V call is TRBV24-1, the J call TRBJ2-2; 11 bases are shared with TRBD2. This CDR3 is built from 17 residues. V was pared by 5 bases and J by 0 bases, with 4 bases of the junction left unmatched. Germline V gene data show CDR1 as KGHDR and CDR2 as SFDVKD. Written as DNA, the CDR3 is TGTGCCACCAGTGGACTAGCGGGATTACCGAACACCGGGGAGCTGTTTTTT. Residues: CATSGLAGLPNTGELFF.

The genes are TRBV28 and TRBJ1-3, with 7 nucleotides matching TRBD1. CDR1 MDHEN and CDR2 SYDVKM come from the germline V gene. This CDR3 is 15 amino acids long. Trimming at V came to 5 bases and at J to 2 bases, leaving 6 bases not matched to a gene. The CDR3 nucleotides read TGTGCCAGCAGTGCCCAGACAGGGCCTGGAAACACCATATATTTT. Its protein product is CASSAQTGPGNTIYF.

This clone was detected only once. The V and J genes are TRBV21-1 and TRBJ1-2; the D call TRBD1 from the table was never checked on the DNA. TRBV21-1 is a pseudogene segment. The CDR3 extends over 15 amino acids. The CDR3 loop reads CASSKVGDRAYGYTF. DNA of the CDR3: TGTGCCAGCAGCAAAGTAGGAGACAGGGCGTATGGCTACACCTTC.

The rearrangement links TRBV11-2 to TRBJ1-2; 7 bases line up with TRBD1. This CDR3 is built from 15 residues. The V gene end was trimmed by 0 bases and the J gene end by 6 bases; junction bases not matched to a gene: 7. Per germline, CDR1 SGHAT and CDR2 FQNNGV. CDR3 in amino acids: CASSLDRGQVHGYTF. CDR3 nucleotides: TGTGCCAGCAGCTTAGATCGAGGACAGGTCCATGGCTACACCTTC.

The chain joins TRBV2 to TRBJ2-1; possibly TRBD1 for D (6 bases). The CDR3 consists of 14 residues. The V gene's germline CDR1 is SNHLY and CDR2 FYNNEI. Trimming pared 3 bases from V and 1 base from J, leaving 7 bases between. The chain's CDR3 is CASSDQGSYNEQFF. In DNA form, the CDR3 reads TGTGCCAGCAGTGACCAGGGGTCCTACAATGAGCAGTTCTTC. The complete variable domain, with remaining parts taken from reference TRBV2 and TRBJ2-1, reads EPEVTQTPSHQVTQMGQEVILRCVPISNHLYFYWYRQILGQKVEFLVSFYNNEISEKSEIFDDQFSVERPDGSNFTLKIRSTKLEDSAMYFCASSDQGSYNEQFFGPGTRLTVL.

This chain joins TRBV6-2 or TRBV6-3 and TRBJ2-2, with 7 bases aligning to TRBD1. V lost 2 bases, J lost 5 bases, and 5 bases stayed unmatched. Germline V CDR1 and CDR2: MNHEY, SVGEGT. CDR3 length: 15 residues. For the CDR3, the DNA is TGTGCCAGCAGTTACCCCGGGACAGCGACCGGGGAGCTGTTTTTT. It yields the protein CASSYPGTATGELFF.

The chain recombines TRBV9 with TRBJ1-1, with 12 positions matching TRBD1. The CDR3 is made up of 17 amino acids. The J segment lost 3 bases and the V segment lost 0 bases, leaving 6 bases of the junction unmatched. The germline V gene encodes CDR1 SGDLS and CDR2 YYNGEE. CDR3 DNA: TGTGCCAGCAGCGTAGAGGGGACAGGGGGCGTTTACACTGAAGCTTTCTTT. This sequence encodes CASSVEGTGGVYTEAFF. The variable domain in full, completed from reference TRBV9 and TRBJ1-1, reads DSGVTQTPKHLITATGQRVTLRCSPRSGDLSVYWYQQSLDQGLQFLIQYYNGEERAKGNILERFSAQQFPDLHSELNLSSLELGDSALYFCASSVEGTGGVYTEAFFGQGTRLTVV.

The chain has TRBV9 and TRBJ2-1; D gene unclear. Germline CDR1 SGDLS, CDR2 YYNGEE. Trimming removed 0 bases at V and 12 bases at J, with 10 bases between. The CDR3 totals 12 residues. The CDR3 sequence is CASSVVTVGQFF. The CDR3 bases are TGTGCCAGCAGCGTAGTAACAGTGGGGCAGTTCTTC.

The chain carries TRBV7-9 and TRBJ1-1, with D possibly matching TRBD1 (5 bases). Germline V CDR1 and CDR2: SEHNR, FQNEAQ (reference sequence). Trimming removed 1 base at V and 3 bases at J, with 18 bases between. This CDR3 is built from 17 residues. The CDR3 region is CASSLGEGVFEDTEAFF. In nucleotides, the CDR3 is TGTGCCAGCAGCTTAGGGGAAGGGGTCTTCGAAGACACTGAAGCTTTCTTT.

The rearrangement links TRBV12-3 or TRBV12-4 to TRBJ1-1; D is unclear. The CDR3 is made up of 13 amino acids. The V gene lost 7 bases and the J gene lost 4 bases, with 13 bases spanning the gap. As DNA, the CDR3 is TGTGCCAGCAACTCAGGAGGACGCACTGAAGCTTTCTTT. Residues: CASNSGGRTEAFF.

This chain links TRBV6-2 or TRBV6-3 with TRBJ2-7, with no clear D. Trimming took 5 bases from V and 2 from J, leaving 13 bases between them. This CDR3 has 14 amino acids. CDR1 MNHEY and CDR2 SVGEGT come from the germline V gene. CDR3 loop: CASSGLGSAYEQYF. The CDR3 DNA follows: TGTGCCAGCAGTGGTTTAGGAAGCGCCTACGAGCAGTACTTC.

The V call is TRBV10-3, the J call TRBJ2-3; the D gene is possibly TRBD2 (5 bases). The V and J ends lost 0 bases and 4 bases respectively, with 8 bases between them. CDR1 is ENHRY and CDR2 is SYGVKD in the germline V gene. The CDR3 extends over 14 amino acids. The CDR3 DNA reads TGTGCCATCAGTGAGTCTCGGGGAGCAGATACGCAGTATTTT. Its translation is CAISESRGADTQYF.

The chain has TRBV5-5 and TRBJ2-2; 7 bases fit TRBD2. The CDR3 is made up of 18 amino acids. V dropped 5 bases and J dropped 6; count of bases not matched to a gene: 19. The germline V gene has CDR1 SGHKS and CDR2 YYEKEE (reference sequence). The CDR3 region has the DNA TGTGCCAGCAGGACAACTGCCGGGGGGAAGGAAATCTCCGGGGAGCTGTTTTTT. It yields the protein CASRTTAGGKEISGELFF.